This T cell receptor beta chain was sequenced in a study of blood T cell repertoires in COVID-19. About the research overall: Collection of acute and convalescent COVID-19 samples took place in the United States, Italy and Spain.

The table lists this clone with a count of one. Those enrolled, adults aged roughly 18 to 100 years, came from 20 to 25 US areas. Self-reported history from a screening survey and questionnaire set each donor's cohort. Authors' processing steps: It was from reference gene primer amplification that nucleated cell counts were estimated. Generated by immunoSEQ multiplex PCR, the TCRdb table keeps only in-frame clones and is missing some. V, J and clone size were drawn from that table, and D and trimming were deduced from the DNA. Here the sample spans around 160,000 clones, 84% being singletons. The CDR3 length is 14 residues. Trimming cost V 4 bases and J 8 bases; bases outside gene matches: 10. CDR1 SGHAT and CDR2 FQNNGV come from the germline V gene.

The sample taken for sequencing was PBMCs or T cells enriched from blood (not recorded which). The V and J genes are TRBV11-2 and TRBJ1-2; 7 nucleotides align to TRBD1. This receptor was taken from a woman aged 45-65 years who had been exposed to COVID-19. CDR3 in amino acids: CASSSRNRGEGYTF. In DNA form, the CDR3 reads TGTGCCAGCAGCTCACGGAACAGGGGTGAAGGCTACACCTTC.